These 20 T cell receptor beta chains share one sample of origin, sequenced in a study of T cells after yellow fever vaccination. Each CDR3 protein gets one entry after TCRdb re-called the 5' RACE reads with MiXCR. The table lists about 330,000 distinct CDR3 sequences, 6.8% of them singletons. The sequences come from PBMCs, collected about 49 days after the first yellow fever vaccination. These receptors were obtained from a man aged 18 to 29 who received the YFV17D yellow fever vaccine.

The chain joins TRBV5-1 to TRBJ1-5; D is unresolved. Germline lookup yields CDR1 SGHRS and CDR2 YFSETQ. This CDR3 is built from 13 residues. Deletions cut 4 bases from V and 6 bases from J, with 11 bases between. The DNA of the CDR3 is TGCGCCAGCAGCCCAACCGGACTTCAGCCCCAGCATTTT. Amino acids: CASSPTGLQPQHF.

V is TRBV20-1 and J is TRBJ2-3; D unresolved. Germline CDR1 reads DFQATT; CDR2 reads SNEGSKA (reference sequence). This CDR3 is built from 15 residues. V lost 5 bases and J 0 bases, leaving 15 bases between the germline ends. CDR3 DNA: TGCAGTGCTCCCCCCGGCGGCCGGAGCACAGATACGCAGTATTTT. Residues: CSAPPGGRSTDTQYF.

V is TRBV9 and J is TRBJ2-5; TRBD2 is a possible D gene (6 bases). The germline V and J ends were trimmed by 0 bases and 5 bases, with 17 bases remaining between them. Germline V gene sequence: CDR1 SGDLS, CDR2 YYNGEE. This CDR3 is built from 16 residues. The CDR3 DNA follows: TGTGCCAGCAGCGTAGGGTATAGAACCGCGGGGGAGACCCAGTACTTC. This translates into CASSVGYRTAGETQYF.

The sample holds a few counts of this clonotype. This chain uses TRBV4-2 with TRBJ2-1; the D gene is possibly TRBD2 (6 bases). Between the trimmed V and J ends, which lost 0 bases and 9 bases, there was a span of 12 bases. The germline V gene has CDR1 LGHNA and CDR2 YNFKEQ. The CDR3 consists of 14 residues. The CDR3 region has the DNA TGTGCCAGCAGCCAAGATCGGCGGGGAACTGAGCAGTTCTTC. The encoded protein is CASSQDRRGTEQFF.

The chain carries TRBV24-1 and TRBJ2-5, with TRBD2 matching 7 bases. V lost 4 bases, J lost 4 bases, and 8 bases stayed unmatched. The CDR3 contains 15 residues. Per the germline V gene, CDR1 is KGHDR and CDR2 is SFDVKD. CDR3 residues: CATSEGGSRRETQYF. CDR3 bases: TGTGCCACCAGTGAGGGGGGGTCCAGGCGAGAGACCCAGTACTTC.

The CDR3 protein is CASSTLPSLRTDTQYF. DNA of the CDR3: TGTGCCAGCAGCACCCTTCCCTCGTTGCGCACAGATACGCAGTATTTT. The chain carries TRBV7-2 and TRBJ2-3; no clear D gene. The CDR3 covers 16 residues. V lost 5 bases and J 1 base, leaving 16 bases between the germline ends. The V gene's germline CDR1 is SGHTA and CDR2 FQGNSA.

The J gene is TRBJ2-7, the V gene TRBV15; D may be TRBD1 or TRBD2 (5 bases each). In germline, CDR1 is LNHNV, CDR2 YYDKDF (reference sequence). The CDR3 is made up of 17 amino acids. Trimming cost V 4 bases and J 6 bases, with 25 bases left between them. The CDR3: CATSKQSNSFGGGEQYF. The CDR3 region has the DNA TGTGCCACCAGCAAGCAGTCGAATAGTTTTGGTGGGGGCGAGCAGTACTTC.

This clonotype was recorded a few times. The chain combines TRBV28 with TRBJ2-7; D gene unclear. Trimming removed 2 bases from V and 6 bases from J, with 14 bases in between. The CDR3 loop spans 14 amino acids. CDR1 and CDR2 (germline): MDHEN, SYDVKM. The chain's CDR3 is CASSLGSAVGEQYV. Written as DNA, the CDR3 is TGTGCCAGCAGTTTAGGGTCCGCTGTGGGCGAGCAGTACGTC.

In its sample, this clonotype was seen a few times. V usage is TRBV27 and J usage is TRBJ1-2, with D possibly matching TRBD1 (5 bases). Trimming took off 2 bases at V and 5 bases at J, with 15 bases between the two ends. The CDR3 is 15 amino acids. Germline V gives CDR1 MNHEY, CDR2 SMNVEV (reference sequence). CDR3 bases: TGTGCCAGCAGTTTAAATCAACGGGCAGGGTATGGCTACACCTTC. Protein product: CASSLNQRAGYGYTF.

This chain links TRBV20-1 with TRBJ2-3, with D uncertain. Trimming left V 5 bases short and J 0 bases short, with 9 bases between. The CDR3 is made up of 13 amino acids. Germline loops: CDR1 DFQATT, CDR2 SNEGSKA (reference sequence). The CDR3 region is CSAGLYSTDTQYF. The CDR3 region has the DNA TGCAGTGCTGGGCTCTATAGCACAGATACGCAGTATTTT.

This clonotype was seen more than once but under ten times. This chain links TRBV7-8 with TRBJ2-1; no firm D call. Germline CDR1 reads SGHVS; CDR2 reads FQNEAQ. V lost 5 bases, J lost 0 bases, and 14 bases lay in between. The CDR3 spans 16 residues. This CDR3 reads CASSLERWDSYNEQFF. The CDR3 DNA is TGTGCCAGCAGCCTAGAGAGATGGGACTCCTACAATGAGCAGTTCTTC.

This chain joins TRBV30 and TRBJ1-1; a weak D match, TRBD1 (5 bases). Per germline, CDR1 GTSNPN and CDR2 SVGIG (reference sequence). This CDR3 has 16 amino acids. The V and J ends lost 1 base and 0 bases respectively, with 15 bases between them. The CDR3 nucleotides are TGTGCCTGGAGTGGCCTGGGAGGGGTATTGAACACTGAAGCTTTCTTT. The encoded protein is CAWSGLGGVLNTEAFF.

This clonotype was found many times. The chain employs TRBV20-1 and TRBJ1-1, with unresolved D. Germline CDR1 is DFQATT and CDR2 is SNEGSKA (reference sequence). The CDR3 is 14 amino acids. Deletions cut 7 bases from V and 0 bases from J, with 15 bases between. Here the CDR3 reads CSVIPLVVNTEAFF. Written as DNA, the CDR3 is TGCAGTGTTATCCCGTTGGTTGTGAACACTGAAGCTTTCTTT.

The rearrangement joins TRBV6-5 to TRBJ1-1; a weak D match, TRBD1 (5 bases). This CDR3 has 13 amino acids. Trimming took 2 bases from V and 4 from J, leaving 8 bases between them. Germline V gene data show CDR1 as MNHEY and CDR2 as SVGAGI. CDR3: CASSYAGLTEAFF. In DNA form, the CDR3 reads TGTGCCAGCAGTTACGCGGGACTCACTGAAGCTTTCTTT.

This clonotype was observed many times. The CDR3 coding sequence is TGTGCCAGCACCAGGGCAGGCGCCTACGAGCAGTACTTC. This gives the protein CASTRAGAYEQYF. J is TRBJ2-7 and V is TRBV7-2, with D possibly matching TRBD1 (5 bases). The CDR3 sequence is 13 residues long. V lost 7 bases, J lost 2 bases, and 12 bases lay in between. The germline V gene has CDR1 SGHTA and CDR2 FQGNSA.

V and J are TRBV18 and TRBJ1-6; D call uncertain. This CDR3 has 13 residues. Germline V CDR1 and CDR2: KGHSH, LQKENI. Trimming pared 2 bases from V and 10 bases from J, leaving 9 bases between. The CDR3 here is CASSPGIGSPLHF. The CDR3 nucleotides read TGTGCCAGCTCACCAGGAATCGGCTCACCCCTCCACTTT.

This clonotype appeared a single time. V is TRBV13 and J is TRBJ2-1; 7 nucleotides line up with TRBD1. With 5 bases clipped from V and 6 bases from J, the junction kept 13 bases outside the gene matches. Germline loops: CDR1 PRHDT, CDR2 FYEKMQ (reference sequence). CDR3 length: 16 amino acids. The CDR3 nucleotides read TGTGCCAGCAGCCCACCCGAAGGGACAGCAAGCAATGAGCAGTTCTTC. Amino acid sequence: CASSPPEGTASNEQFF.

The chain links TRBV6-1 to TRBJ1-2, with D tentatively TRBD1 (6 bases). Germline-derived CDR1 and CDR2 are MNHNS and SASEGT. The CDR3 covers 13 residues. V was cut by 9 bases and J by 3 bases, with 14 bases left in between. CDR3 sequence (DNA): TGTGCCAGTCGCCGGGACACGGACTATGGCTACACCTTC. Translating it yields CASRRDTDYGYTF.

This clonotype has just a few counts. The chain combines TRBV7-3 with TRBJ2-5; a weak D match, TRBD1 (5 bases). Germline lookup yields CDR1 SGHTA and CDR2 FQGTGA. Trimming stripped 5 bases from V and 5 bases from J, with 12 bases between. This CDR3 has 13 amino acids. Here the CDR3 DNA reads TGTGCCAGCAGCGAACAGGCGGAGGAGACCCAGTACTTC. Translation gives CASSEQAEETQYF.

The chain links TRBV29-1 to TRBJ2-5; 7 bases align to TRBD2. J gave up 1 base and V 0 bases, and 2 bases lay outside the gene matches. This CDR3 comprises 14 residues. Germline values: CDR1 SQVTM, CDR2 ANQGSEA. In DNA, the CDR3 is TGCAGCGTTGAAGAGAGCGGGGTCCAAGAGACCCAGTACTTC. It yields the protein CSVEESGVQETQYF.